This T cell receptor beta chain came from a study of blood T cell repertoires in COVID-19. As for the study in general: Acute and convalescent COVID-19 samples came from the United States, Italy and Spain. Nucleic acid was either cDNA or gDNA, and it came from T cells, B-cell-depleted T cells, or PBMCs.

Germline V gene sequence: CDR1 SGHRS, CDR2 YFSETQ. CDR3 size: 15 residues. V lost 4 bases and J lost 0; bases outside the gene matches: 6. In the study's own analysis: Amplification from reference gene primers served as the basis for estimated nucleated cell counts. Sequencing was performed with immunoSEQ multiplex PCR; in TCRdb, only in-frame clones are kept and a portion is missing. V, J and clone size reflect that table, while D and trimming were determined from the DNA. The sample yields under 200,000 clones, 80% to 85% seen once. This chain links TRBV5-1 with TRBJ1-1, with 7 bases lining up with TRBD1. The specimen sequenced was peripheral blood. The TCR sequence derives from a human donor with acute or convalescent COVID-19. The donor label of this sample is uncertain. This chain's CDR3 is CASSPVGQLNTEAFF. For the CDR3, the DNA is TGCGCCAGCAGCCCAGTGGGACAGTTGAACACTGAAGCTTTCTTT.